These 23 T cell receptor beta chains were all obtained from the same sample, sequenced in a study of T cell responses to AZD1222 COVID-19 vaccine. This table comes from immunoSEQ multiplex PCR, and its TCRdb copy is limited to in-frame clones, with some not included. Here the sample table reports 150,000 or so clones. Sequenced input: peripheral blood. These receptors all come from an adult in good health.

The genes are TRBV11-3 and TRBJ2-7, with D uncertain. Trimming removed 4 bases from V and 2 bases from J, with 15 bases in between. Germline V gives CDR1 SGHNT, CDR2 YENEEA. The CDR3 loop spans 15 amino acids. The CDR3 is CASSSDLTDPYEQYF. CDR3 sequence (DNA): TGTGCCAGCAGCTCCGACTTGACCGACCCCTACGAGCAGTACTTC. Using reference TRBV11-3 and TRBJ2-7 for the parts outside the CDR3, the full variable domain is EAGVVQSPRYKIIEKKQPVAFWCNPISGHNTLYWYLQNLGQGPELLIRYENEEAVDDSQLPKDRFSAERLKGVDSTLKIQPAELGDSAVYLCASSSDLTDPYEQYFGPGTRLTVT.

This rearrangement joins TRBV6-5 to TRBJ2-1; D possibly matches TRBD1 or TRBD2 (5 bases each). This CDR3 has 15 residues. V was pared by 3 bases and J by 6 bases, with 15 bases between. In germline, CDR1 is MNHEY, CDR2 SVGAGI. CDR3 sequence reads: CASSYSGAPGNEQFF. The CDR3 nucleotides read TGTGCCAGCAGTTATTCCGGGGCCCCAGGCAATGAGCAGTTCTTC.

This chain connects TRBV4-1 to TRBJ1-2; D gene unclear. CDR3 length equals 16 residues. CDR1 is MGHRA, CDR2 YSYEKL, per germline. Trimming shortened V by 2 bases and J by 6 bases, and 19 bases separated the two germline ends. DNA of the CDR3: TGCGCCAGCAGCCAATGGGAGGCCTCCCTATGGGATGGCTACACCTTC. This gives the protein CASSQWEASLWDGYTF.

The chain combines TRBV6-4 with TRBJ1-5; D gene unclear. Germline V CDR1 and CDR2: MRHNA, SNTAGT. Trimming cost V 7 bases and J 6 bases, with 19 bases left between them. The CDR3 is 15 amino acids. The CDR3 is CASNLSPRFIQPQHF. DNA for the CDR3: TGTGCCAGCAACCTTTCGCCAAGGTTTATTCAGCCCCAGCATTTT.

V gene TRBV5-1 combines with J gene TRBJ2-7, with 9 positions matching TRBD1. The germline V gene has CDR1 SGHRS and CDR2 YFSETQ. V shed 3 bases and J 5 bases; nucleotides not matched to a gene: 15. The CDR3 is made up of 17 amino acids. The chain's CDR3 is CASSSAAAGTGIHEQYF. In DNA form, the CDR3 reads TGCGCCAGCAGCTCGGCGGCGGCAGGGACAGGGATCCACGAGCAGTACTTC.

V usage is TRBV28 and J usage is TRBJ1-5; D is ambiguous. The CDR3 spans 14 residues. Trimming removed 2 bases from V and 6 bases from J, with 11 bases in between. Germline V gives CDR1 MDHEN, CDR2 SYDVKM. The CDR3 loop is CASSLSLLGQPQHF. The CDR3 DNA sequence: TGTGCCAGCAGTTTAAGCTTGTTGGGTCAGCCCCAGCATTTT.

The chain couples TRBV18 to TRBJ2-6; possible D gene TRBD2, 5 bases. Trimming cost V 3 bases and J 3 bases, with 9 bases left between them. This CDR3 contains 15 residues. From germline, CDR1 is KGHSH and CDR2 LQKENI. Here the CDR3 DNA reads TGTGCCAGCTCACCCGGGGAGAATGGGGCCAACGTCCTGACTTTC. Its translation: CASSPGENGANVLTF.

The gene calls are TRBV6-5 and TRBJ1-1; D not certain. The CDR3 consists of 13 residues. Trimming took 7 bases from V and 3 from J, leaving 12 bases between them. Germline-derived CDR1 and CDR2 are MNHEY and SVGAGI. The CDR3 loop reads CASTRGRDTEAFF. The CDR3 DNA reads TGTGCCAGCACCCGTGGGCGCGACACTGAAGCTTTCTTT.

This chain links TRBV28 with TRBJ1-1, with a weak D call TRBD1 (6 bases). Germline CDR1 and CDR2: MDHEN and SYDVKM. The CDR3 is made up of 17 amino acids. Trimming shortened V by 1 base and J by 0 bases, and 15 bases separated the two germline ends. The CDR3 region is CASSLYPLDSMNTEAFF. Written as DNA, the CDR3 is TGTGCCAGCAGTTTATATCCTTTGGACAGCATGAACACTGAAGCTTTCTTT.

The chain is built from TRBV5-4 and TRBJ2-3, with TRBD2 matching over 13 bases. With 4 bases clipped from V and 0 bases from J, the junction kept 8 bases outside the gene matches. This CDR3 comprises 18 residues. The germline V gene encodes CDR1 SGHNT and CDR2 YYREEE (reference sequence). CDR3 coding DNA: TGTGCCAGCAGCCTAGGGACTAGCGGGGCCACTAGCACAGATACGCAGTATTTT. The encoded protein is CASSLGTSGATSTDTQYF.

The gene calls are TRBV10-3 and TRBJ1-1, with D unclear. Germline-derived CDR1 and CDR2 are ENHRY and SYGVKD. Trimming cost V 6 bases and J 1 base, with 6 bases left between them. CDR3 length: 12 amino acids. CDR3 amino acids: CAIRRQNTEAFF. For the CDR3, the DNA is TGTGCCATCAGAAGACAGAACACTGAAGCTTTCTTT.

The chain recombines TRBV21-1 with TRBJ1-1. TRBV21-1 is deemed a pseudogene. CDR3 size: 15 residues. The CDR3 DNA reads TGTGCCAGCAGCAAAGAGGAGGGGCCGGGCACTGAAGCTTTCTTT. Residues: CASSKEEGPGTEAFF.

V is TRBV6-2 or TRBV6-3 and J is TRBJ1-4; no clear D gene. The CDR3 loop spans 16 amino acids. Germline loops: CDR1 MNHEY, CDR2 SVGEGT. Between the trimmed V and J ends, which lost 2 bases and 4 bases, there was a span of 14 bases. The CDR3 DNA is TGTGCCAGCAGTTACGTTCGGGCAGGAGGTAATGAAAAACTGTTTTTT. This encodes CASSYVRAGGNEKLFF.

The chain couples TRBV5-1 to TRBJ2-7, with TRBD1 matching 12 bases. The CDR3 is 17 residues long. Germline-derived CDR1 and CDR2 are SGHRS and YFSETQ. The V segment lost 4 bases and the J segment 3 bases; nucleotides outside the gene matches: 11. CDR3 DNA sequence: TGCGCCAGCAGCCCACTCGGGGGGACAGGGGGCTTCTACGAGCAGTACTTC. Translation gives CASSPLGGTGGFYEQYF.

As concerns this clone: The same CDR3 arises from other DNA sequences in this sample as well. The CDR3 DNA sequence: TGTGCCAGCAGCGTTGAGGGGGCGCGGGGAAACACCATATATTTT. Amino acid sequence: CASSVEGARGNTIYF. The chain carries TRBV9 and TRBJ1-3, with 7 bases fitting TRBD1. V lost 2 bases and J lost 4; bases outside the gene matches: 6. Per germline, CDR1 SGDLS and CDR2 YYNGEE. This CDR3 has 15 residues.

This chain links TRBV19 with TRBJ2-7; D could derive from TRBD1 or TRBD2 (5 bases each). Per germline, CDR1 LNHDA and CDR2 SQIVND (reference sequence). This CDR3 is 14 amino acids long. V shed 2 bases and J shed 2 bases, with 10 bases lying between them. The CDR3 sequence is CASSISGRAYEQYF. The DNA of the CDR3 is TGTGCCAGTAGTATAAGCGGCAGGGCCTACGAGCAGTACTTC.

The chain carries TRBV5-4 and TRBJ1-1; 10 bases match TRBD1. V shed 4 bases and J 4 bases; nucleotides not matched to a gene: 4. Germline V gives CDR1 SGHNT, CDR2 YYREEE (reference sequence). There are 14 residues in the CDR3. The DNA of the CDR3 is TGTGCCAGCAGCAGAGACAGGGGGCGCACTGAAGCTTTCTTT. This translates into CASSRDRGRTEAFF.

V usage is TRBV28 and J usage is TRBJ2-1; 10 positions match TRBD2. J lost 1 base, V lost 5 bases, and 5 bases had no gene match. The CDR3 has 16 amino acids. Germline assignment: CDR1 MDHEN and CDR2 SYDVKM. The CDR3 spells CASSLSGGRSYNEQFF. Here the CDR3 DNA reads TGTGCCAGCAGTCTTAGCGGGGGGAGGTCCTACAATGAGCAGTTCTTC.

This chain uses TRBV27 with TRBJ2-1; TRBD1 matches 7 bases. This CDR3 spans 16 amino acids. Germline V CDR1 and CDR2: MNHEY, SMNVEV (reference sequence). Trimming took 2 bases from V and 2 from J; bases not matched to a gene: 6. CDR3 nucleotides: TGTGCCAGCAGTTTAGTAACCGGGACAGCCTACAATGAGCAGTTCTTC. This encodes CASSLVTGTAYNEQFF.

The chain couples TRBV6-6 to TRBJ1-2, with TRBD1 matching 11 bases. The length of the CDR3 is 13 residues. V lost 6 bases to trimming and J lost 6 bases; unmatched junction nucleotides: 3. Germline V gene data show CDR1 as MNHNY and CDR2 as SVGAGI (reference sequence). The CDR3 coding sequence is TGTGCCAGCAGGGGACAGGGGGTGAATGGCTACACCTTC. Its translation is CASRGQGVNGYTF.

The rearrangement joins TRBV11-3 to TRBJ1-6, with 7 bases fitting TRBD1. With V trimmed by 0 bases and J by 9 bases, 8 bases remained unmatched. Looked up from germline, CDR1 is SGHNT and CDR2 is YENEEA. CDR3 size: 16 residues. CDR3 sequence (DNA): TGTGCCAGCAGCTTAGAAGACAGGGACCGAGGTTCACCCCTCCACTTT. It specifies CASSLEDRDRGSPLHF.

The chain uses TRBV7-2 and TRBJ2-3; D unclear. V lost 1 base, J lost 2 bases, and 13 bases lay in between. The CDR3 is 16 amino acids. Germline CDR1 SGHTA, CDR2 FQGNSA. CDR3 sequence reads: CASSLGQTQITDTQYF. In DNA, the CDR3 is TGTGCCAGCAGCTTAGGGCAGACCCAAATCACAGATACGCAGTATTTT.

The chain joins TRBV4-1 to TRBJ1-4; 10 positions agree with TRBD1. The J segment lost 7 bases and the V segment lost 9 bases, leaving 11 bases of the junction unmatched. The CDR3 runs 15 residues. The germline V gene has CDR1 MGHRA and CDR2 YSYEKL. As DNA, the CDR3 is TGCGCCAGTGCGGCCGGGACAGGGGTATCTGAAAAACTGTTTTTT. It codes for CASAAGTGVSEKLFF.